The entry below describes one T cell receptor (beta chain). Additional DNA sequences in this sample encode the identical CDR3. Trimming stripped 4 bases from V and 4 bases from J, with 3 bases between. The length of the CDR3 is 10 residues. Germline CDR1 SQVTM, CDR2 ANQGSEA. This record belongs to a study of tumour-infiltrating T cells in Burkitt lymphoma. Background on the study: Overall and progression-free survival were predicted by productive clonality.

Produced via immunoSEQ multiplex PCR; TCRdb's table is partial and in-frame only. The table has some 14,000 clones, approximately 82% seen once. Sequencing used tumor tissue. This clonotype was sampled from a human donor with diffuse large B-cell lymphoma. The chain combines TRBV29-1 with TRBJ2-3; D gene unclear. The CDR3 DNA is TGCAGCGTTGCGGCAGATACGCAGTATTTT. Translated: CSVAADTQYF.